The 15 T cell receptor beta chains below all came from one sample that was sequenced in a study of human T cells and chemical hapten exposure. Described time point: patch test 3, about 24 weeks after DPC sensitization. This sample's treatment: therapeutic diphenylcyclopropenone sensitization with weekly scalp DPC. One entry per CDR3 protein, called by TCRdb with MiXCR from the RACE reads. The sample has under 200,000 distinct CDR3 sequences; about a quarter are singletons. Sequencing was performed on whole blood, taken in connection with sensitization to the hapten diphenylcyclopropenone (DPC). The receptors originated from a woman aged 18-35 years with alopecia areata. Some clones in this sample may be carry-over from other donors' samples.

V is TRBV15 and J is TRBJ2-7; tentative D call: TRBD1 (5 bases). The V gene lost 4 bases and the J gene lost 2 bases, with 9 bases spanning the gap. The germline V gene has CDR1 LNHNV and CDR2 YYDKDF (reference sequence). CDR3 size: 13 residues. The CDR3 coding sequence is TGTGCCACCAGCACTACAGGCCCCTACGAGCAGTACTTC. This gives the protein CATSTTGPYEQYF.

The chain employs TRBV27 and TRBJ2-7; 9 bases agree with TRBD1. The CDR3 totals 16 residues. The germline V gene has CDR1 MNHEY and CDR2 SMNVEV (reference sequence). Unmatched junction bases numbered 10, after V lost 1 base and J lost 6 bases. The CDR3 here is CASSLFRRDRVIEQYF. DNA for the CDR3: TGTGCCAGCAGTTTATTCCGGCGGGACAGGGTGATCGAGCAGTACTTC.

The V and J genes are TRBV7-2 and TRBJ1-1; D possibly corresponds to TRBD1 (6 bases). CDR1 is SGHTA, CDR2 FQGNSA, per germline. There are 14 residues in the CDR3. Deletions cut 5 bases from V and 4 bases from J, with 14 bases between. DNA for the CDR3: TGTGCCAGCAGCCCGACACTCAGGGGCACTGAAGCTTTCTTT. It yields the protein CASSPTLRGTEAFF.

CDR3 sequence (DNA): TGCAGCGTTGAAGCCTGGAATGAGCAGTTCTTC. Translated, it gives CSVEAWNEQFF. The chain is built from TRBV29-1 and TRBJ2-1; the D is unclear. The germline gives CDR1 SQVTM, CDR2 ANQGSEA. CDR3 length equals 11 residues. The V end was cut by 1 base, the J end by 7 bases, with 5 bases between.

This sequence joins TRBV10-3 and TRBJ2-7; the match to TRBD2 covers 10 bases. CDR1 and CDR2 from the germline V gene are ENHRY and SYGVKD. The CDR3 covers 16 residues. Losses at the gene ends were 0 bases for V and 1 base for J; bases not matched to a gene: 3. The CDR3 here is CAISESRTSGSYEQYF. The CDR3 bases are TGTGCCATCAGTGAGTCGAGGACTAGCGGTTCCTACGAGCAGTACTTC.

The V and J genes are TRBV5-5 and TRBJ1-1; D remains ambiguous. Germline CDR1 SGHKS, CDR2 YYEKEE (reference sequence). V was shortened by 0 bases and J by 0 bases, with 9 bases between the two germline ends. CDR3 length: 15 residues. The CDR3 DNA follows: TGTGCCAGCAGCTTGGCCGCCACGGTGAACACTGAAGCTTTCTTT. This codes for CASSLAATVNTEAFF.

This rearrangement joins TRBV7-2 to TRBJ1-2, with a weak D call TRBD1 (6 bases). The CDR3 runs to 14 residues. V was shortened by 1 base and J by 7 bases, with 13 bases between the two germline ends. Germline CDR1 and CDR2: SGHTA and FQGNSA. DNA for the CDR3: TGTGCCAGCAGCTTAGGGGGGGCAGGGAGTGGCTACACCTTC. Translated: CASSLGGAGSGYTF. Complete variable domain (other parts from reference TRBV7-2 and TRBJ1-2): GAGVSQSPSNKVTEKGKDVELRCDPISGHTALYWYRQSLGQGLEFLIYFQGNSAPDKSGLPSDRFSAERTGGSVSTLTIQRTQQEDSAVYLCASSLGGAGSGYTFGSGTRLTVV.

V is TRBV5-1 and J is TRBJ1-1; the match to TRBD1 covers 9 bases. The CDR3 is 15 amino acids. The V and J ends lost 4 bases and 0 bases, in that order; junction bases with no gene match: 4. The germline V gene encodes CDR1 SGHRS and CDR2 YFSETQ. Here the CDR3 DNA reads TGCGCCAGCAGCACCGGGACAGGGATGAACACTGAAGCTTTCTTT. Protein product: CASSTGTGMNTEAFF.

This clonotype was seen only a few times. V is TRBV5-1 and J is TRBJ1-1; 8 bases are shared with TRBD1. V gave up 4 bases and J gave up 4 bases; unmatched junction bases: 3. Per the germline V gene, CDR1 is SGHRS and CDR2 is YFSETQ. CDR3 length: 13 residues. The CDR3 protein is CASSNDRGTEAFF. CDR3 coding DNA: TGCGCCAGCAGCAACGACAGGGGCACTGAAGCTTTCTTT. The complete variable domain, with remaining parts taken from reference TRBV5-1 and TRBJ1-1, reads KAGVTQTPRYLIKTRGQQVTLSCSPISGHRSVSWYQQTPGQGLQFLFEYFSETQRNKGNFPGRFSGRQFSNSRSEMNVSTLELGDSALYLCASSNDRGTEAFFGQGTRLTVV.

This chain uses TRBV5-1 with TRBJ1-4; TRBD1 matches 7 bases. Trimming removed 4 bases from V and 5 bases from J; junction bases left unmatched: 8. This CDR3 has 15 residues. Looked up from germline, CDR1 is SGHRS and CDR2 is YFSETQ. The CDR3, as DNA: TGCGCCAGCAGCGTAACCGGGACAGCCAATGAAAAACTGTTTTTT. Its translation: CASSVTGTANEKLFF.

The gene calls are TRBV12-3 or TRBV12-4 and TRBJ1-1; D is uncertain. Trimming stripped 2 bases from V and 3 bases from J, with 7 bases between. The CDR3 totals 13 residues. The CDR3 reads CASSLRRYTEAFF. The CDR3, as DNA: TGTGCCAGCAGTTTAAGGCGGTACACTGAAGCTTTCTTT.

This chain uses TRBV10-3 with TRBJ1-6; D call uncertain. The germline V gene has CDR1 ENHRY and CDR2 SYGVKD. Trimming removed 8 bases from V and 5 bases from J, with 10 bases in between. The CDR3 extends over 13 amino acids. CDR3 loop: CAIARSDNSPLHF. DNA for the CDR3: TGTGCCATCGCCCGAAGCGATAATTCACCCCTCCACTTT.

The rearrangement joins TRBV24-1 to TRBJ2-3; D not certain. The CDR3 length is 15 residues. Trimming stripped 4 bases from V and 2 bases from J, with 12 bases between. From germline, CDR1 is KGHDR and CDR2 SFDVKD. The CDR3 here is CATSDFRSPTDTQYF. The CDR3 DNA is TGTGCCACCAGTGACTTCAGGTCCCCCACAGATACGCAGTATTTT.

The chain carries TRBV19 and TRBJ1-5; 8 nucleotides line up with TRBD1. CDR1 and CDR2 (germline): LNHDA, SQIVND (reference sequence). CDR3 length: 15 residues. The trim removed 5 bases at V and 7 bases at J, leaving 10 bases unmatched. The CDR3 DNA is TGTGCCAGTAGTTTGACAGGGGAGTACGGACAGCCCCAGCATTTT. It is translated as CASSLTGEYGQPQHF. Using reference TRBV19 and TRBJ1-5 for the parts outside the CDR3, the full variable domain is DGGITQSPKYLFRKEGQNVTLSCEQNLNHDAMYWYRQDPGQGLRLIYYSQIVNDFQKGDIAEGYSVSREKKESFPLTVTSAQKNPTAFYLCASSLTGEYGQPQHFGDGTRLSIL.

This chain uses TRBV6-1 with TRBJ1-1; D gene ambiguous. Looked up from germline, CDR1 is MNHNS and CDR2 is SASEGT. The length of the CDR3 is 13 residues. Trimming shortened V by 6 bases and J by 0 bases, and 8 bases separated the two germline ends. This chain's CDR3 is CASRPYMNTEAFF. The DNA for the CDR3 is TGTGCCAGCAGACCATACATGAACACTGAAGCTTTCTTT.